This T cell receptor (beta chain) was captured in a study of STAT5B mutations in CD4+ large granular lymphocyte leukemia (dated by TCRdb to between 2022 and 2023). Background for the entire study: Among healthy controls, the CDR3 'QG' motif was associated with a particular HLA allele. TCRbeta repertoires of CD4+ T-cell large granular lymphocyte leukemia patients were compared with those of healthy blood donors. Flow cytometry on FACSCanto II or FACSVerse confirmed that purified fractions exceeded 95% purity among lymphocytes. Results and caveats for the whole study, not just this receptor: TRBV06-family usage was enriched among the top patient clones (8/27) compared with healthy controls (2/35). Main leukemic clonotypes were private to each patient, although 20% to 25% of the main leukemic clonotypes were found at low frequency in the non-leukemic repertoires of other patients. The data were not HLA-matched, and the higher clonality in CD4+ T-LGLL than in CD8+ T-LGLL could be due to the relatively small sample size. Greater clonality appeared to be present in CD4-sorted patient repertoires than in healthy CD4+ repertoires, and the difference was retained after the putative leukemic clones were removed.

TCRbeta rearrangements were sequenced from genomic DNA using the immunoSEQ assay at survey resolution. The study's processing was this. In the TCR sequencing data, the smallest productive clonotype frequency that could be detected was 2.59 x 10-5. Only productive TCRbeta rearrangements, meaning sequences that were complete and in-frame, were kept for the analyses. Simpson clonality, calculated in the immunoSEQ Analyzer version 3.0, was used as the measure of sample clonality. Based on frequency, clones were grouped as very rare, small, medium, large (1-20%) or hyperexpanded (>20%). Generation probabilities were estimated with OLGA 1.2.3, V-gene circos plots were made with VDJtools, specificities were looked up in VDJdb, and CDR3 motifs were identified with GLIPH. TCRdb's version of the immuneACCESS table is confined to in-frame rearrangements and falls short of the full clone set. An unresolved V gene accounts for under half of the shortfall where checked; the remainder is of unknown origin. The D gene and trimming were derived from the DNA, and the V and J assignments and clone size from that table. In this sample the table shows about 45,000 clones, 86% of which occur a single time. Jointly, the top ten make up about 2.8% of the sample.

Remarks on this clone: Its antigen is unknown. One base away there is no much larger clone; base qualities are not given.

For CDR1 and CDR2, the germline V gene lists SQVTM and ANQGSEA. At the junction V is shortened by 6 bases and J by 6 bases, with 14 bases in between. Including cysteine and phenylalanine, the CDR3 has 13 amino acids. Only the CDR3 DNA is retained, 39 bases long and in frame from the first base. Healthy controls were roughly 40 blood donors whose buffy coats came from the Finnish Red Cross blood service. All TCR-sequenced material derived from peripheral blood: patient blood samples and healthy donor buffy coats. Ficoll-Hypaque gradient centrifugation was used to isolate peripheral blood mononuclear cells. CD4+ cells were purified magnetically from the buffy coats of healthy controls. The Gentra Puregene Cell and Tissue kit was used to extract genomic DNA, and a Qubit 2.0 fluorometer was used to measure the amount of genomic DNA.

The receptor's source is a human donor in good health. The sequenced material came from CD4+ T cells from blood buffy coats. The rearranged chain carries TRBV29-1 and TRBJ2-2; no D gene can be assigned with confidence. The CDR3 here reads CSVAYRAAGELFF. In nucleotides, the sequence is TGCAGCGTGGCTTATCGGGCCGCCGGGGAGCTGTTTTTT.